The present T cell receptor (beta chain) was sequenced within a study of lymphopenia after photon versus proton radiotherapy (dated by TCRdb to about 2019). A note on the overall study: The study compared the immunological effects of photon versus proton radiation therapy in patients with gastrointestinal tumors who developed high-grade lymphopenia. A cohort of approximately 20 patients with gastrointestinal tumors who received either photon or proton therapy and subsequently developed lymphopenia was included. The goal of the study was to characterize the differences between the two radiation modalities in how they affect the immune system.

This clone was seen a single time. Its antigen remains undetermined. No quality values exist for individual bases; no much larger clone is one base distant. Libraries were built with the immunoSEQ multiplex PCR assay. T cell repertoires were profiled by deep sequencing of rearranged TCR beta loci, alongside multiparametric flow cytometry. The clones in this table, taken by TCRdb from immuneACCESS, are in-frame only. Not every clone is retained; where verified, under half of the shortfall comes from an unresolved V gene, and the cause of the rest is unknown. The sample records 60,000 to 75,000 clones, roughly nine tenths of which are singletons. The ten top clones hold 9.5% to 15% of the sample. What the study reported, not specific to this receptor: The survival association was examined only in patients who died, and the authors described better survival with proton therapy as a possibility, not as a demonstrated result. Across the cohort, a larger post-nadir drop in TCR diversity was inversely correlated with overall survival time among patients who died. After the lymphocyte count nadir, repertoires from photon-treated patients showed oligoclonal expansion, particularly of CD8+ Temra cells, and this expansion drove the decline in diversity. Relative stability during treatment was observed in proton-treated patients, whereas loss of naive T cells and TCR diversity and gain of effector/memory populations were observed in photon-treated patients.

Looking up the germline V gene yields CDR1 MDHEN and CDR2 SYDVKM. After removal of 6 bases from V and 12 bases from J, the junction retains 8 bases not matched to a gene. The CDR3 sequence holds 15 residues, the cysteine and phenylalanine included. The sequence is cut down to CDR3 DNA, 45 bases in frame from base 1. This chain joins TRBV28 to TRBJ2-1; 16 bases in the middle match TRBD2. Sequencing was performed on peripheral blood, taken from a patient treated with proton-based radiotherapy. This receptor was identified in an elderly man with esophageal cancer. The sequenced DNA: TGTGCCAGCAGGAAACCGGGACTAGCGGGAGGGGGGCAGTTCTTC. Its product reads: CASRKPGLAGGGQFF.